This T cell receptor (beta chain) emerged from a study of Graves' ophthalmopathy and Graves' hyperthyroidism. For repertoire sequencing, the TCR beta CDR3 regions were amplified from RNA transcripts. First-round RT-PCR with HTBI primers preceded a second-round multiplex PCR. TCRdb re-called the multiplex PCR reads through MiXCR, storing one row per CDR3 protein. The table has about 370,000 distinct CDR3 sequences, roughly 15% seen once. The CDR3 length is 14 residues. Germline CDR1 SGHRS, CDR2 YFSETQ. Study results and caveats: Appearing in blood as well were most expanded thyroid clonotypes above 0.001 frequency.

On this clonotype: Its antigen is not identified. Its ends do not fully match the called genes, so a read error is possible.

The TCR comes from an adult woman with stable Graves' hyperthyroidism. The V gene is TRBV5-1, the J gene TRBJ2-2, with D possibly TRBD1 on 5 matching bases. The material sequenced was peripheral blood. The CDR3 region is CASCLAGSPGELFF. CDR3 nucleotide sequence: TGCGCCAGCTGCTTGGCAGGGTCCCCCGGGGAGCTGTTTTTT.